This record looks at one T cell receptor beta chain sequence and its context. This clone may be a read error of a much larger clone one base away. These data belong to a study of regulatory T cells in long-lasting Graves disease. The time point: persistent/refractory GD, antithyroid drugs over 5 years with positive TRAb. RNA extracted from PBMCs served as the sequencing template. Arm-PCR of CDR3 regions and iRepertoire HTBI primers were the basis on which TCR beta libraries were built. TCRdb re-called the multiplex PCR reads through MiXCR, storing one row per CDR3 protein. The data show some 330,000 distinct CDR3 sequences, around 23% seen once. The germline V gene has CDR1 LNHDA and CDR2 SQIVND (reference sequence). J was trimmed by 5 bases and V by 6 bases; bases with no gene match: 6. The CDR3 spans 13 residues.

Sequencing used peripheral blood mononuclear cells (PBMCs), obtained when the disease was refractory, from a patient treated with antithyroid drugs. This receptor was obtained from a woman aged 40 to 50 with Graves disease. The chain employs TRBV19 and TRBJ2-7; 8 nucleotides match TRBD1. CDR3 in amino acids: CASSAVTGDEQYF. DNA of the CDR3: TGTGCCAGTAGCGCAGTGACAGGGGACGAGCAGTACTTC.